The clone carrying this T cell receptor (beta chain) was recorded once. Using immunoSEQ multiplex PCR, the repertoire was profiled, and TCRdb retains in-frame clones only, with some absent. The table records fewer than 80,000 clones, 74% of them present only once. This entry is derived from a study of blood T cell repertoires in COVID-19. This CDR3 contains 20 residues. CDR1 and CDR2 (germline): MDHEN, SYDVKM. V was clipped by 4 bases and J by 2 bases; unmatched bases: 20. The rearrangement joins TRBV28 to TRBJ2-3; 8 bases match TRBD1. The sequencing input was peripheral blood. The clonotype comes from a woman older than 75 with acute or convalescent COVID-19. DNA of the CDR3: TGTGCCAGCAGTTCAGGAGTAAATAAGGGCTGGGACAGGTCCACAGATACGCAGTATTTT. Translated: CASSSGVNKGWDRSTDTQYF.